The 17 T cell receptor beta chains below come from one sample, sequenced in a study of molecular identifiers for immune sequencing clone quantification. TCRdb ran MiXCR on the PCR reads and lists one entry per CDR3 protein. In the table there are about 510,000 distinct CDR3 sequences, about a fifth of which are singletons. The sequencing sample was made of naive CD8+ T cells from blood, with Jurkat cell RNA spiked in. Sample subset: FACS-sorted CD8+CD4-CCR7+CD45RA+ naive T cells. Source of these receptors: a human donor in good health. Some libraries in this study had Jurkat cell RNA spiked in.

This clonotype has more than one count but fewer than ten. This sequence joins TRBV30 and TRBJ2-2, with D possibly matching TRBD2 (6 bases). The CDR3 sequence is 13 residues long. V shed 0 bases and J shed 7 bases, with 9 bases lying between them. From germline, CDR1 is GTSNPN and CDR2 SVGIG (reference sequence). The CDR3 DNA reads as TGTGCCTGGAGTGTACGGGGGTTCGGGGAGCTGTTTTTT. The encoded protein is CAWSVRGFGELFF.

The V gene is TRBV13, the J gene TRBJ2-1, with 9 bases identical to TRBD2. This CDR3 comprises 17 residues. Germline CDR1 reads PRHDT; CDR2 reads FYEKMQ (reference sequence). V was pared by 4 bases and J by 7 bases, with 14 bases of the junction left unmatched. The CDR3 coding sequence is TGTGCCAGCAGCTCCTCCGACGGAGCGGGAGGAGGGAATGAGCAGTTCTTC. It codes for CASSSSDGAGGGNEQFF. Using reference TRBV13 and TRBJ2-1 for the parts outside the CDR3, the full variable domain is AAGVIQSPRHLIKEKRETATLKCYPIPRHDTVYWYQQGPGQDPQFLISFYEKMQSDKGSIPDRFSAQQFSDYHSELNMSSLELGDSALYFCASSSSDGAGGGNEQFFGPGTRLTVL.

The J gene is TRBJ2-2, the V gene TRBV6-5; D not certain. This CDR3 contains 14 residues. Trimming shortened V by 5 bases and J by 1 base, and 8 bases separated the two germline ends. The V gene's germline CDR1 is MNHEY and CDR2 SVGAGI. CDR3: CASSHGGNTGELFF. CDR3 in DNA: TGTGCCAGCAGTCATGGTGGGAACACCGGGGAGCTGTTTTTT.

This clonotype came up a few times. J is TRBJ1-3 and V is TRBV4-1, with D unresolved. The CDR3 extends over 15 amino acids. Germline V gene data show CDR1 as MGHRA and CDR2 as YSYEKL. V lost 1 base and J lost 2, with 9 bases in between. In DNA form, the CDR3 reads TGCGCCAGCAGCCAAGTCTCGGGAACTGGAAACACCATATATTTT. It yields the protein CASSQVSGTGNTIYF.

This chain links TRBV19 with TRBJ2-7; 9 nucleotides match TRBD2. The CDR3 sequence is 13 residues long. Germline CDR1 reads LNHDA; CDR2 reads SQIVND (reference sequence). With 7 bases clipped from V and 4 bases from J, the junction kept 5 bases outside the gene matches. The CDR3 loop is CASNSGSEYEQYF. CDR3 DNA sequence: TGTGCCAGTAATAGCGGGAGTGAATACGAGCAGTACTTC.

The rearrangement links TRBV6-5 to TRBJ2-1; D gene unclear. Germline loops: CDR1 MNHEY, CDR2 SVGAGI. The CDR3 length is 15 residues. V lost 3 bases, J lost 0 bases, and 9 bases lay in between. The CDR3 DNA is TGTGCCAGCAGTTATTTGGGTTGCTCCTACAATGAGCAGTTCTTC. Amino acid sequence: CASSYLGCSYNEQFF.

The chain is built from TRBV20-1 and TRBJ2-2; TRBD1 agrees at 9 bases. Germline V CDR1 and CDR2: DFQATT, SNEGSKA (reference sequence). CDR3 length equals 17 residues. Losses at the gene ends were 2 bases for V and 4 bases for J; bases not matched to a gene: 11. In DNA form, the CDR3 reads TGCAGTGCTAGAATTCCGGGAGACAGGGGGTTCACCGGGGAGCTGTTTTTT. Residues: CSARIPGDRGFTGELFF.

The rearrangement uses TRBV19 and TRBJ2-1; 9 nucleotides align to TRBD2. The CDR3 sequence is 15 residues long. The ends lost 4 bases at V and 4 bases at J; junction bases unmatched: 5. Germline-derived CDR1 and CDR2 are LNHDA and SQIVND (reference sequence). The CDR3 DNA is TGTGCCAGTAGTAACTGGCGGGAGGGGTACAATGAGCAGTTCTTC. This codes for CASSNWREGYNEQFF.

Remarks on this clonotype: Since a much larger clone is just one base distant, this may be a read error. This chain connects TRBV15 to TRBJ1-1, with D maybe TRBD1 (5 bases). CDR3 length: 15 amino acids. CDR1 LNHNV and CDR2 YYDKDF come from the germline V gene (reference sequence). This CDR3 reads CATSRAPGDFGEALF. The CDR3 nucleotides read TGTGCCACCAGCAGAGCCCCGGGGGATTTTGGGGAAGCTTTATTT. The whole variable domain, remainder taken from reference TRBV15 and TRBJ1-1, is DAMVIQNPRYQVTQFGKPVTLSCSQTLNHNVMYWYQQKSSQAPKLLFHYYDKDFNNEADTPDNFQSRRPNTSFCFLDIRSPGLGDTAMYLCATSRAPGDFGEALFGQGTRLTVV.

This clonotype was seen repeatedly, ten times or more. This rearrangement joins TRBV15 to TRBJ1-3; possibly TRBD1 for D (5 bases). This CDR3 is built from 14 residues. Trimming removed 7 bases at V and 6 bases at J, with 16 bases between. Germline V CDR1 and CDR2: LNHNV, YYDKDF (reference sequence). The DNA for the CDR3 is TGTGCCACCACCGACAGAGGAGAGGAAAACACCATATATTTT. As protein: CATTDRGEENTIYF.

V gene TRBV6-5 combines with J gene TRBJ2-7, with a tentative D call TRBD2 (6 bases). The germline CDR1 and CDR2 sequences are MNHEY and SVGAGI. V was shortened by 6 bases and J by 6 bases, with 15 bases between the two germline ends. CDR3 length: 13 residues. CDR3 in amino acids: CASSKGTSVEQYF. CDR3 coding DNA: TGTGCCAGCAGCAAAGGGACTTCTGTCGAGCAGTACTTC.

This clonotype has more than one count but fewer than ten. The CDR3 reads CASSEWSGPYNEQFF. The DNA of the CDR3 is TGTGCCAGCAGTGAATGGTCAGGGCCATACAATGAGCAGTTCTTC. The chain has TRBV6-4 and TRBJ2-1, with D perhaps TRBD1 (5 bases). CDR1 and CDR2 (germline): MRHNA, SNTAGT. Trimming stripped 3 bases from V and 4 bases from J, with 13 bases between. This CDR3 is 15 amino acids long.

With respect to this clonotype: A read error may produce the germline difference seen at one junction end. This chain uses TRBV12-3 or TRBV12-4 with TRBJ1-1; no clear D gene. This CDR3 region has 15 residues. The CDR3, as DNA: TGTGCCAGCAGTTGGGGTGACGGGTTGAACACTGAAGCTTCCTTT. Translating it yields CASSWGDGLNTEASF.

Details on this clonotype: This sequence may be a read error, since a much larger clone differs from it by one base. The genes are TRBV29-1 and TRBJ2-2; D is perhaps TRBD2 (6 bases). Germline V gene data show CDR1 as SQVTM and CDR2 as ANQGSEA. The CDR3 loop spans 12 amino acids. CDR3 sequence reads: CSVDPNTGGLFF. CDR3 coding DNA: TGCAGCGTTGATCCTAACACCGGGGGGCTGTTTTTT.

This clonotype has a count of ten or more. The DNA of the CDR3 is TGTGCCAGCAGTTACTCGATTCAGGGGTTTAGGGATCAGCCCCAGCATTTT. It encodes CASSYSIQGFRDQPQHF. V gene TRBV6-2 or TRBV6-3 combines with J gene TRBJ1-5, with D tentatively TRBD1 (6 bases). Deletions cut 0 bases from V and 5 bases from J, with 17 bases between. This CDR3 has 17 residues. CDR1 is MNHEY and CDR2 is SVGEGT in the germline V gene.

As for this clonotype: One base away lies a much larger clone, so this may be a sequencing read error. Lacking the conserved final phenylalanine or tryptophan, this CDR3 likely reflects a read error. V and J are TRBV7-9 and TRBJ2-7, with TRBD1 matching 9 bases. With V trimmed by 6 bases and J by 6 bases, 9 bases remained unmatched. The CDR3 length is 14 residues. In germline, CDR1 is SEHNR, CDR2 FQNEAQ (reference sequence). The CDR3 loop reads CASSSRDRVVEQYS. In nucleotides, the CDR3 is TGTGCCAGCAGTTCCCGGGACAGGGTAGTCGAGCAGTACTCC.

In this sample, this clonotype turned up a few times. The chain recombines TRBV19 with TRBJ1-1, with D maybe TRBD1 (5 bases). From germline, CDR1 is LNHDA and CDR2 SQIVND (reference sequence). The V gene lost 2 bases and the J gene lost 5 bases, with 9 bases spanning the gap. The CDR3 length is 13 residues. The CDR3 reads CASSILGVTEAFF. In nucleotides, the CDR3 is TGTGCCAGTAGTATACTGGGGGTAACTGAAGCTTTCTTT.